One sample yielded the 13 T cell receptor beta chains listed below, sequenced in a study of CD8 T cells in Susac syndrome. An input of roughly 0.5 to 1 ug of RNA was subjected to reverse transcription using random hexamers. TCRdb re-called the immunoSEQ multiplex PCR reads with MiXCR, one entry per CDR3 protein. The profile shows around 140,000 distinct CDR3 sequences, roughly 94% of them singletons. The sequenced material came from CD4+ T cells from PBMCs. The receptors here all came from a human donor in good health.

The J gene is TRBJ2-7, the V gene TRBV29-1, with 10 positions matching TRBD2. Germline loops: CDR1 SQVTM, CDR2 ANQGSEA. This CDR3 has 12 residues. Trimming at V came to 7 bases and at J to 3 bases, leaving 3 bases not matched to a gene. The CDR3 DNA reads TGCAGCGGGATAGCGGGAGGCTACGAGCAGTACTTC. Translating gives CSGIAGGYEQYF.

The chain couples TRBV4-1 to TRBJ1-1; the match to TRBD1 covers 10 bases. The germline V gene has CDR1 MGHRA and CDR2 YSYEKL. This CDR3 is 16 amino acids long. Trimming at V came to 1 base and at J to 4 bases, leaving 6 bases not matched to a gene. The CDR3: CASSQGQGAQGTEAFF. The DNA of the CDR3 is TGCGCCAGCAGCCAAGGACAGGGGGCGCAAGGCACTGAAGCTTTCTTT.

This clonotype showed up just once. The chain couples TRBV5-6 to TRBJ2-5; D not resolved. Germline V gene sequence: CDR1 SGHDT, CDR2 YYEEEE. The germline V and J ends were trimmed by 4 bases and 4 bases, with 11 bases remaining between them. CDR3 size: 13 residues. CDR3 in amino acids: CASSPDMGETQYF. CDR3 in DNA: TGTGCCAGCAGCCCAGACATGGGAGAGACCCAGTACTTC.

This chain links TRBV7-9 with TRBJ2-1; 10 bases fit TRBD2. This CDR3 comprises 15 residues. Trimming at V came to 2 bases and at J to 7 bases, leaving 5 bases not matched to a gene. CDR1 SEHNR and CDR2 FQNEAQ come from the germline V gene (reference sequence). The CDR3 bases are TGTGCCAGCAGCTTACTACTAGCGGGGAATAATGAGCAGTTCTTC. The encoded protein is CASSLLLAGNNEQFF.

The CDR3: CSAWGRAIDTQYF. CDR3 sequence (DNA): TGCAGCGCCTGGGGGAGGGCTATAGATACGCAGTATTTT. The rearrangement uses TRBV29-1 and TRBJ2-3; 7 bases match TRBD2. The V gene end was trimmed by 7 bases and the J gene end by 5 bases; junction bases not matched to a gene: 9. The CDR3 is 13 residues long. Germline loops: CDR1 SQVTM, CDR2 ANQGSEA.

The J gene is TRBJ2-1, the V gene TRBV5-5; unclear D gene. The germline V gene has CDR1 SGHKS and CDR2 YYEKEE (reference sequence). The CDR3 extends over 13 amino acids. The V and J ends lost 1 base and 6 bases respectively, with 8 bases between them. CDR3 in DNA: TGTGCCAGCAGCTTGAGGATCCGCAATGAGCAGTTCTTC. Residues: CASSLRIRNEQFF.

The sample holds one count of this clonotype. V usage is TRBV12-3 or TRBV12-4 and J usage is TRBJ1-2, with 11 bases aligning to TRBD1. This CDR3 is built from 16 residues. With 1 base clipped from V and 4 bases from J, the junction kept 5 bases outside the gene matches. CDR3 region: CASSLVGTGGVYGYTF. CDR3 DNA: TGTGCCAGCAGTTTAGTCGGGACAGGGGGAGTCTATGGCTACACCTTC.

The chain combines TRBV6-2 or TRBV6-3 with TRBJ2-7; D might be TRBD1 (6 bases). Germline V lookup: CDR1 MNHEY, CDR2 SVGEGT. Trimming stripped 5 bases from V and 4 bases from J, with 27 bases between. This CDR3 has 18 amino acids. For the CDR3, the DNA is TGTGCCAGCAGTCGGGACCCTACAGGGTTAAGGTCGCAGTACGAGCAGTACTTC. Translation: CASSRDPTGLRSQYEQYF.

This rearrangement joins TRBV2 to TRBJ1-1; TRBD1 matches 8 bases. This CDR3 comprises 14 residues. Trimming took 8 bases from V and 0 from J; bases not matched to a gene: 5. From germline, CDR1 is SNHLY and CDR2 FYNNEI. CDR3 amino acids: CASPRGPLNTEAFF. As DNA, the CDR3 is TGTGCCAGCCCCAGGGGGCCCCTGAACACTGAAGCTTTCTTT. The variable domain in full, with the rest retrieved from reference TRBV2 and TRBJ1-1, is EPEVTQTPSHQVTQMGQEVILRCVPISNHLYFYWYRQILGQKVEFLVSFYNNEISEKSEIFDDQFSVERPDGSNFTLKIRSTKLEDSAMYFCASPRGPLNTEAFFGQGTRLTVV.

The CDR3 reads CASSQDRVTYEQYF. The DNA for the CDR3 is TGTGCCAGCAGCCAGGACAGGGTGACCTACGAGCAGTACTTC. V gene TRBV3-1 combines with J gene TRBJ2-7; the match to TRBD1 covers 8 bases. V shed 3 bases, J shed 2 bases, and the junction held 3 bases outside the gene matches. This CDR3 has 14 residues. Germline V CDR1 and CDR2: LGHDT, YNNKEL (reference sequence).

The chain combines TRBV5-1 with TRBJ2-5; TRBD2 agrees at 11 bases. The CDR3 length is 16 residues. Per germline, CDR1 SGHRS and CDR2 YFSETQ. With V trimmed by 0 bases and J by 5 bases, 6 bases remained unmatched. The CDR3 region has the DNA TGCGCCAGCAGCTTGGAACTAGCGGGAGCGGGTGAGACCCAGTACTTC. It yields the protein CASSLELAGAGETQYF.

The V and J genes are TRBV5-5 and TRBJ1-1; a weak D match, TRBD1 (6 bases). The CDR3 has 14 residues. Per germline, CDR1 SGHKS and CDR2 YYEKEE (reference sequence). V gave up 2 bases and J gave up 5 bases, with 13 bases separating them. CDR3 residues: CASSLGRGRTEAFF. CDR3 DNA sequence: TGTGCCAGCAGCTTAGGCAGGGGAAGGACTGAAGCTTTCTTT.

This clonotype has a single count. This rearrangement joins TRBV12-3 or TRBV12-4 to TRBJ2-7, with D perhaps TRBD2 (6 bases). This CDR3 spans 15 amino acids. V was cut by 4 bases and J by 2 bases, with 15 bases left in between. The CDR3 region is CASSSPRRGTYEQYF. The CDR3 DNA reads TGTGCCAGCAGTTCCCCCCGGCGGGGTACCTACGAGCAGTACTTC.